This is a list of T cell receptor beta chains from one sample in a study of CXCR3-negative and CXCR3-positive naive CD8 T cells. With the 5' RACE reads reprocessed, TCRdb shows one record per CDR3 protein and no DNA. This repertoire includes about 84,000 distinct CDR3 sequences. Sequenced input: naive CXCR3+ CD8+ T cells from blood. The receptors shown here come from a human donor in good health. Some clones in this sample may be carry-over from other donors' samples. Both conserved end residues are part of each CDR3.

V: TRBV4-1; J: TRBJ1-1; length: 15; CDR3: CASSQEGQGVFEAFF
V: TRBV7-8; J: TRBJ2-1; length: 15; CDR3: CASRDRGGSYNEQFF
V: TRBV5-1; J: TRBJ2-1; length: 15; CDR3: CASSPGWGPYNEQFF
V: TRBV12-3/TRBV12-4; J: TRBJ1-5; length: 16; CDR3: CASSSADRSESQPQHF
V: TRBV29-1; J: TRBJ1-1; length: 14; CDR3: CSAQGARIHTEAFF
V: TRBV12-3/TRBV12-4; J: TRBJ2-3; length: 14; CDR3: CASSLGRGGRWQYF
V: TRBV2; J: TRBJ2-1; length: 16; CDR3: CASSEAGGRAYNEQFF
V: TRBV5-1; J: TRBJ2-1; length: 15; CDR3: CASSLGQGGADEQFF
V: TRBV12-3/TRBV12-4; J: TRBJ2-1; length: 13; CDR3: CASSLGSYNDQFF
V: TRBV6-2/TRBV6-3; J: TRBJ2-6; length: 14; CDR3: CASSPPTGANVLTF
V: TRBV6-2/TRBV6-3; J: TRBJ2-3; length: 17; CDR3: CASSYWSAGGGTDTQYF
V: TRBV5-5; J: TRBJ1-2; length: 15; CDR3: CASSSGPRPNYGYTF
V: TRBV28; J: TRBJ2-7; length: 16; CDR3: CASSFGDALGSYEQYF
V: TRBV7-9; J: TRBJ1-2; length: 15; CDR3: CASSLVGLKNYGYTF
V: TRBV5-4; J: TRBJ2-5; length: 13; CDR3: CASSIILGKTQYF
V: TRBV9; J: TRBJ1-2; length: 16; CDR3: CASSVDGTGRPGGYTF
V: TRBV20-1; J: TRBJ1-4; length: 15; CDR3: CSASPYSDPNEKLFF
V: TRBV25-1; J: TRBJ2-5; length: 16; CDR3: CASSESFRTDVDALYF
V: TRBV27; J: TRBJ2-1; length: 16; CDR3: CASSLSTGASYNEQFF
V: TRBV4-1; J: TRBJ2-7; length: 13; CDR3: CASSQDRTDEQYF
V: TRBV12-3/TRBV12-4; J: TRBJ2-3; length: 14; CDR3: CASSLRVPADTQYF
V: TRBV3-1; J: TRBJ1-1; length: 13; CDR3: CASSHGGYTEAFF
V: TRBV5-5; J: TRBJ2-1; length: 15; CDR3: CASSLSRSFYNEQFF
V: TRBV20-1; J: TRBJ2-5; length: 14; CDR3: CSAWDGKRAETQYF
V: TRBV4-3; J: TRBJ2-3; length: 15; CDR3: CASRSSGGAADTQYF
V: TRBV6-2/TRBV6-3; J: TRBJ2-2; length: 14; CDR3: CASSSPGAAGELFF
V: TRBV28; J: TRBJ2-3; length: 16; CDR3: CASRFQGVASTDTQYF
V: TRBV7-9; J: TRBJ2-7; length: 12; CDR3: CASSPGGTEQYF
V: TRBV14; J: TRBJ2-7; length: 14; CDR3: CASSQEPTGAEQYF
V: TRBV4-2; J: TRBJ2-7; length: 15; CDR3: CASSQGRDRSYEQYF
V: TRBV12-3/TRBV12-4; J: TRBJ1-1; length: 15; CDR3: CASSFPGEGNTEAFF
V: TRBV6-1; J: TRBJ2-5; length: 17; CDR3: CASSEAPLAGALETQYF
V: TRBV28; J: TRBJ2-5; length: 15; CDR3: CASRRYTGLTETQYF
V: TRBV28; J: TRBJ2-7; length: 15; CDR3: CASSPKESSSYEQYF
V: TRBV7-2; J: TRBJ2-6; length: 16; CDR3: CASSLGISSGANVLTF
V: TRBV7-3; J: TRBJ2-1; length: 15; CDR3: CASSHGQGPMNEQFF
V: TRBV6-2/TRBV6-3; J: TRBJ2-3; length: 12; CDR3: CASQGSTDTQYF
V: TRBV7-9; J: TRBJ1-1; length: 12; CDR3: CASSLGEPEAFF
V: TRBV4-1; J: TRBJ2-2; length: 16; CDR3: CASSQDRGVNTGELFF
V: TRBV3-1; J: TRBJ2-1; length: 15; CDR3: CASSQDASSYNEQFF
V: TRBV6-2/TRBV6-3; J: TRBJ2-1; length: 16; CDR3: CASSYSRAGGSDEQFF
V: TRBV7-6; J: TRBJ2-1; length: 16; CDR3: CASSPNSPNKHNEQFF
V: TRBV5-1; J: TRBJ2-1; length: 15; CDR3: CASSLTGTPVFEQFF
V: TRBV28; J: TRBJ1-5; length: 16; CDR3: CASSFLRRREDQPQHF
V: TRBV25-1; J: TRBJ2-3; length: 14; CDR3: CASSELEGEGTQYF
V: TRBV12-3/TRBV12-4; J: TRBJ2-5; length: 13; CDR3: CASSLAFQETQYF
V: TRBV7-5; J: TRBJ2-1; length: 19; CDR3: CISVSEAYDSAAGQNEQFF